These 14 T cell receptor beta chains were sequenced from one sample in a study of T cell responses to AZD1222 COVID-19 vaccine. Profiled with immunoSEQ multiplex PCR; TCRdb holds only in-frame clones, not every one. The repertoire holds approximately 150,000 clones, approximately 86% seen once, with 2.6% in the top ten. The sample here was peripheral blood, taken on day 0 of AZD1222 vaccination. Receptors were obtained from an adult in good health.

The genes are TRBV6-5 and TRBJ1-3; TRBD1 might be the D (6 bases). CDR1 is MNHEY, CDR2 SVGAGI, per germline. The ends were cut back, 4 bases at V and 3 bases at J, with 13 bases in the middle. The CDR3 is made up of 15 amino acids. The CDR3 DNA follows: TGTGCCAGCAGTTCTGAACAGGGAGGTGGAAACACCATATATTTT. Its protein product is CASSSEQGGGNTIYF.

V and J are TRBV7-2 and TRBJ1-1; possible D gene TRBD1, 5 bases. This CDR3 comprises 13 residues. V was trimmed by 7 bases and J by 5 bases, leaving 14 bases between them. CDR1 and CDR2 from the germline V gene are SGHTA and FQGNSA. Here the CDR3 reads CASTEQVGTEAFF. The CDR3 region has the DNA TGTGCCAGCACCGAACAGGTGGGGACTGAAGCTTTCTTT.

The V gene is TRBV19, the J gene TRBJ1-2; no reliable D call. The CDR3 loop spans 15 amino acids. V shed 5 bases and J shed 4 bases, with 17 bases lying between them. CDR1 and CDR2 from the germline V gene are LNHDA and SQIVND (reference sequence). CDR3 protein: CASSHPRRVPYGYTF. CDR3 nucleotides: TGTGCCAGTAGTCATCCCCGGAGGGTACCCTATGGCTACACCTTC.

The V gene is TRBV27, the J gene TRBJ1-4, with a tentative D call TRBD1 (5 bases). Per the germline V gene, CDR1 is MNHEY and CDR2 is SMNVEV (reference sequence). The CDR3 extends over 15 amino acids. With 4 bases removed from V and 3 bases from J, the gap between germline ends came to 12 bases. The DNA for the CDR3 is TGTGCCAGCAGTTCTTGGGGGGGATCTAATGAAAAACTGTTTTTT. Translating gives CASSSWGGSNEKLFF. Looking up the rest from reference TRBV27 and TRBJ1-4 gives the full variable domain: EAQVTQNPRYLITVTGKKLTVTCSQNMNHEYMSWYRQDPGLGLRQIYYSMNVEVTDKGDVPEGYKVSRKEKRNFPLILESPSPNQTSLYFCASSSWGGSNEKLFFGSGTQLSVL.

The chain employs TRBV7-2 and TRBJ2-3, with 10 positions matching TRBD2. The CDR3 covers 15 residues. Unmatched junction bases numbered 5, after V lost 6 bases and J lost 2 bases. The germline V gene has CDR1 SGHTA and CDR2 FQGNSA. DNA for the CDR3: TGTGCCAGCAGAAGGGGACTAGCGACCACAGATACGCAGTATTTT. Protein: CASRRGLATTDTQYF.

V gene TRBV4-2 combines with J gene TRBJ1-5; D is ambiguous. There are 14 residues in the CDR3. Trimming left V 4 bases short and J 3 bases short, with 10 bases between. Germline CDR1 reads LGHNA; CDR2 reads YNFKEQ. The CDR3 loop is CASSPNTNNQPQHF. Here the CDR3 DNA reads TGTGCCAGCAGCCCGAACACGAACAATCAGCCCCAGCATTTT.

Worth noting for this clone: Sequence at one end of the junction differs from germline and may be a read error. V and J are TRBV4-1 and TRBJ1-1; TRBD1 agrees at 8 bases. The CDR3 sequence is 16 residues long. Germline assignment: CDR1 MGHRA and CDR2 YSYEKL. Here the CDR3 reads CASSPGQGPRNPEAFF. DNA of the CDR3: TGCGCCAGCAGCCCAGGACAGGGCCCTAGGAACCCTGAAGCTTTCTTT.

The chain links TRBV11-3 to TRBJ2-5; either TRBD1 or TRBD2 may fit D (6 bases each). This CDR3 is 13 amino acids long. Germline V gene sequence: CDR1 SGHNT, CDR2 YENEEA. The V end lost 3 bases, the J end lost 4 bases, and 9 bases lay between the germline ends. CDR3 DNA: TGTGCCAGCAGCTTGACGGGGGCAGAGACCCAGTACTTC. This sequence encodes CASSLTGAETQYF.

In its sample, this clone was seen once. As DNA, the CDR3 is TGTGCCAGCAGCCACGAAGGGTTATATGGCTACACCTTC. Translating gives CASSHEGLYGYTF. J is TRBJ1-2 and V is TRBV4-2; no reliable D call. The CDR3 runs to 13 residues. V lost 3 bases and J lost 5, with 10 bases in between. CDR1 is LGHNA and CDR2 is YNFKEQ in the germline V gene.

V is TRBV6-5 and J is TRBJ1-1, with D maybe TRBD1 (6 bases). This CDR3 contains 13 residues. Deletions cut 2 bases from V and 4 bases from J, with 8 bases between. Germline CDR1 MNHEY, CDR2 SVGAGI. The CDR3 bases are TGTGCCAGCAGTTACGTAGGGGGCACTGAAGCTTTCTTT. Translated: CASSYVGGTEAFF.

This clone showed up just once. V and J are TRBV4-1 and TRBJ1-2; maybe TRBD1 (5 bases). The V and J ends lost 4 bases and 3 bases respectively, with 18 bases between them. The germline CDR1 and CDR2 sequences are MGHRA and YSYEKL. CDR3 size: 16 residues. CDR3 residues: CASSRGTHRRDYGYTF. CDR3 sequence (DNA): TGCGCCAGCAGCCGGGGGACCCATAGGAGGGACTATGGCTACACCTTC.

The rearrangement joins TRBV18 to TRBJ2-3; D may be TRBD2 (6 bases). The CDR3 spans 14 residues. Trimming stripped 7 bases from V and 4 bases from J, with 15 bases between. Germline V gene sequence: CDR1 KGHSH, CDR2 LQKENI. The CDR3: CASFSGTGADTQYF. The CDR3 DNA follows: TGTGCCAGCTTCTCCGGGACGGGAGCAGATACGCAGTATTTT.

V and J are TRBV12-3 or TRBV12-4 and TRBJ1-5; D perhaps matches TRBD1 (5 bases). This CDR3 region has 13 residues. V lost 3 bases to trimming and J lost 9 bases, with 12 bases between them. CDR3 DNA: TGTGCCAGCAGTTTCGACCAGGGACGGCCCCAGCATTTT. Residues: CASSFDQGRPQHF.

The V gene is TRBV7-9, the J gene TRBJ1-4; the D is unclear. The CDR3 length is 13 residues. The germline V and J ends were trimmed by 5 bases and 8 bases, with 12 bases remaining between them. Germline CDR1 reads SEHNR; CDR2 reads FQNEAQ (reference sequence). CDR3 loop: CASSPPGREKLFF. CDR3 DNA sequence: TGTGCCAGCAGCCCGCCCGGAAGGGAAAAACTGTTTTTT.